The 25 T cell receptor beta chains below all came from one sample that was sequenced in a study of T cells in localized non-small cell lung cancer. The protocol was immunoSEQ multiplex PCR, while the TCRdb copy is restricted to in-frame clones and leaves out a portion. The sample has about 45,000 clones, around 81% seen once. Material: peripheral blood mononuclear cells, obtained before any cancer treatment. Receptor source: a man between 40 and 70 years old with stage III lung adenocarcinoma.

In its sample, this clone was seen a few times. The CDR3 DNA is TGCGCCAGCAGCGTGTACGGGACAGGGTCCTACGAGCAGTACTTC. It codes for CASSVYGTGSYEQYF. The chain couples TRBV4-1 to TRBJ2-7; 9 nucleotides align to TRBD1. CDR1 and CDR2 from the germline V gene are MGHRA and YSYEKL. V shed 5 bases, J shed 1 base, and the junction held 6 bases outside the gene matches. CDR3 length: 15 residues.

The chain couples TRBV5-4 to TRBJ2-7; weak D call: TRBD2 (6 bases). The CDR3 has 14 residues. Trimming pared 1 base from V and 2 bases from J, leaving 10 bases between. CDR1 and CDR2 from the germline V gene are SGHNT and YYREEE (reference sequence). The CDR3, as DNA: TGTGCCAGCAGCTTGAGCGGGTTGACCTACGAGCAGTACTTC. This codes for CASSLSGLTYEQYF.

This chain links TRBV6-6 with TRBJ1-4, with D unresolved. Trimming pared 8 bases from V and 8 bases from J, leaving 12 bases between. Per the germline V gene, CDR1 is MNHNY and CDR2 is SVGAGI (reference sequence). The CDR3 runs 12 residues. The CDR3 is CASGLMGEKLFF. CDR3 bases: TGTGCCAGCGGGCTGATGGGGGAAAAACTGTTTTTT.

The chain employs TRBV7-2 and TRBJ2-3; 9 nucleotides agree with TRBD2. V shed 5 bases and J 2 bases; nucleotides not matched to a gene: 5. This CDR3 contains 15 residues. Germline CDR1 and CDR2: SGHTA and FQGNSA. This CDR3 reads CASSPRGGDTDTQYF. The CDR3 bases are TGTGCCAGCAGCCCGCGGGGGGGCGACACAGATACGCAGTATTTT. Full variable domain (rest looked up from reference TRBV7-2 and TRBJ2-3): GAGVSQSPSNKVTEKGKDVELRCDPISGHTALYWYRQSLGQGLEFLIYFQGNSAPDKSGLPSDRFSAERTGGSVSTLTIQRTQQEDSAVYLCASSPRGGDTDTQYFGPGTRLTVL.

This chain connects TRBV19 to TRBJ2-7, with D perhaps TRBD2 (5 bases). The CDR3 sequence is 14 residues long. The V gene's germline CDR1 is LNHDA and CDR2 SQIVND (reference sequence). The ends were cut back, 6 bases at V and 0 bases at J, with 12 bases in the middle. CDR3 protein: CASSSFGVSYEQYF. CDR3 in DNA: TGTGCCAGTAGCTCCTTCGGGGTCTCCTACGAGCAGTACTTC.

The genes are TRBV6-5 and TRBJ2-3, with unresolved D. The CDR3 is 15 residues long. Trimming stripped 6 bases from V and 4 bases from J, with 17 bases between. Germline V gives CDR1 MNHEY, CDR2 SVGAGI. The chain's CDR3 is CASSRKVRLADTQYF. The CDR3 region has the DNA TGTGCCAGCAGCCGCAAAGTCCGACTCGCAGATACGCAGTATTTT.

This chain connects TRBV5-1 to TRBJ2-1; no firm D call. This CDR3 is built from 15 residues. V was clipped by 4 bases and J by 4 bases, with 15 bases between them. Germline V CDR1 and CDR2: SGHRS, YFSETQ. In nucleotides, the CDR3 is TGCGCCAGCAGCACGTTATCAGGAGAATACAATGAGCAGTTCTTC. Its translation is CASSTLSGEYNEQFF. Using reference TRBV5-1 and TRBJ2-1 for the parts outside the CDR3, the full variable domain is KAGVTQTPRYLIKTRGQQVTLSCSPISGHRSVSWYQQTPGQGLQFLFEYFSETQRNKGNFPGRFSGRQFSNSRSEMNVSTLELGDSALYLCASSTLSGEYNEQFFGPGTRLTVL.

This chain links TRBV5-1 with TRBJ2-1, with 8 positions matching TRBD2. The CDR3 runs to 14 residues. Germline V gives CDR1 SGHRS, CDR2 YFSETQ. The ends lost 1 base at V and 5 bases at J; junction bases unmatched: 2. The CDR3 region has the DNA TGCGCCAGCAGCTTGTCGGGGGGGCACAATGAGCAGTTCTTC. Translation gives CASSLSGGHNEQFF.

This chain links TRBV11-2 with TRBJ1-5; D is uncertain. The CDR3 consists of 13 residues. The germline V gene encodes CDR1 SGHAT and CDR2 FQNNGV. V lost 5 bases to trimming and J lost 0 bases, with 5 bases between them. The chain's CDR3 is CASSLYSNQPQHF. The CDR3 DNA follows: TGTGCCAGCAGCCTATATAGCAATCAGCCCCAGCATTTT.

This chain connects TRBV11-2 to TRBJ2-1; 7 nucleotides line up with TRBD1. The germline CDR1 and CDR2 sequences are SGHAT and FQNNGV. The CDR3 has 16 residues. The V and J ends lost 5 bases and 5 bases, in that order; junction bases with no gene match: 12. CDR3 bases: TGTGCCAGCAGCGCTAAGACAGGGCGTTTTGACAATGAGCAGTTCTTC. This gives the protein CASSAKTGRFDNEQFF.

The chain combines TRBV2 with TRBJ2-5; D is perhaps TRBD1 (5 bases). The germline V and J ends were trimmed by 4 bases and 4 bases, with 16 bases remaining between them. The CDR3 sequence is 15 residues long. Germline lookup yields CDR1 SNHLY and CDR2 FYNNEI. For the CDR3, the DNA is TGTGCCAGCAGTGGGCGACAGAATCGGCGAGAGACCCAGTACTTC. Translation: CASSGRQNRRETQYF.

The rearrangement joins TRBV6-1 to TRBJ2-3, with 10 bases matching TRBD2. Germline V lookup: CDR1 MNHNS, CDR2 SASEGT. Trimming at V came to 5 bases and at J to 1 base, leaving 3 bases not matched to a gene. This CDR3 contains 15 residues. The CDR3 nucleotides are TGTGCCAGCAGTATTCTAGCGGGGGGCACAGATACGCAGTATTTT. Its translation is CASSILAGGTDTQYF.

The chain carries TRBV6-6 and TRBJ2-7; a weak D match, TRBD1 (6 bases). Trimming stripped 0 bases from V and 6 bases from J, with 12 bases between. CDR1 and CDR2 (germline): MNHNY, SVGAGI (reference sequence). This CDR3 has 14 residues. The CDR3 spells CASSYSGFRGEQYF. CDR3 in DNA: TGTGCCAGCAGTTACTCGGGATTCAGGGGCGAGCAGTACTTC.

CDR3 loop: CASSDSTGATDTQYF. The CDR3 bases are TGTGCCAGCAGTGACTCGACAGGGGCCACAGATACGCAGTATTTT. The V call is TRBV6-1, the J call TRBJ2-3, with TRBD1 matching over 8 bases. CDR3 length equals 15 residues. Germline V CDR1 and CDR2: MNHNS, SASEGT. J lost 2 bases, V lost 3 bases, and 4 bases had no gene match.

The chain is built from TRBV18 and TRBJ2-7; D call uncertain. This CDR3 is built from 19 residues. The V gene's germline CDR1 is KGHSH and CDR2 LQKENI. Trimming removed 5 bases at V and 3 bases at J, with 29 bases between. In DNA form, the CDR3 reads TGTGCCAGCTCATCTCGTCCGGCTGAAGGGTGGTGGGATAACTACGAGCAGTACTTC. Translated, it gives CASSSRPAEGWWDNYEQYF. The full variable domain, rest sourced from reference TRBV18 and TRBJ2-7, is NAGVMQNPRHLVRRRGQEARLRCSPMKGHSHVYWYRQLPEEGLKFMVYLQKENIIDESGMPKERFSAEFPKEGPSILRIQQVVRGDSAAYFCASSSRPAEGWWDNYEQYFGPGTRLTVT.

For the CDR3, the DNA is TGTGCCACCAGCAGAGTGGACAGGGAGCATGAGCAGTTCTTC. It translates to CATSRVDREHEQFF. The V gene is TRBV15, the J gene TRBJ2-1; 8 bases line up with TRBD1. V was pared by 1 base and J by 8 bases, with 4 bases of the junction left unmatched. Looked up from germline, CDR1 is LNHNV and CDR2 is YYDKDF (reference sequence). The length of the CDR3 is 14 residues.

The chain joins TRBV4-2 to TRBJ2-5; 10 nucleotides align to TRBD2. Unmatched junction bases numbered 7, after V lost 0 bases and J lost 3 bases. The CDR3 sequence is 17 residues long. CDR1 is LGHNA, CDR2 YNFKEQ, per germline. In DNA, the CDR3 is TGTGCCAGCAGCCAAGAGATCTGGCTAGCGGGGGAAGAGACCCAGTACTTC. Its translation: CASSQEIWLAGEETQYF.

This clone was detected only once. The V and J genes are TRBV27 and TRBJ2-6; no clear D gene. The CDR3 has 17 residues. Looked up from germline, CDR1 is MNHEY and CDR2 is SMNVEV (reference sequence). The V gene lost 2 bases and the J gene lost 0 bases, with 11 bases spanning the gap. CDR3 loop: CASSLILPASGANVLTF. The CDR3 nucleotides are TGTGCCAGCAGTTTAATACTACCGGCCTCTGGGGCCAACGTCCTGACTTTC.

The table lists this clone with many counts. Other DNA sequences of this sample code for an identical CDR3. The rearrangement links TRBV2 to TRBJ1-5; TRBD1 is a possible D gene (5 bases). The germline V gene encodes CDR1 SNHLY and CDR2 FYNNEI. CDR3 length: 13 amino acids. V lost 7 bases and J 3 bases, leaving 10 bases between the germline ends. CDR3 DNA sequence: TGTGCCAGCAAAGGGACGAACAATCAGCCCCAGCATTTT. It yields the protein CASKGTNNQPQHF. Looking up the rest from reference TRBV2 and TRBJ1-5 gives the full variable domain: EPEVTQTPSHQVTQMGQEVILRCVPISNHLYFYWYRQILGQKVEFLVSFYNNEISEKSEIFDDQFSVERPDGSNFTLKIRSTKLEDSAMYFCASKGTNNQPQHFGDGTRLSIL.

This clone appeared a single time. The rearrangement joins TRBV7-2 to TRBJ2-3, with a tentative D call TRBD2 (5 bases). The CDR3 runs to 15 residues. V was trimmed by 5 bases and J by 5 bases, leaving 17 bases between them. Germline values: CDR1 SGHTA, CDR2 FQGNSA. The chain's CDR3 is CASSTDRGGRDTQYF. The CDR3 DNA reads as TGTGCCAGCAGCACCGACCGGGGTGGGAGAGATACGCAGTATTTT.

J is TRBJ2-7 and V is TRBV27; perhaps TRBD2 as D (6 bases). Germline V gives CDR1 MNHEY, CDR2 SMNVEV (reference sequence). The CDR3 consists of 14 residues. V lost 6 bases and J lost 6, with 18 bases in between. The CDR3 region is CASSPPGGWIEQYF. CDR3 DNA: TGTGCCAGCAGCCCCCCAGGAGGGTGGATCGAGCAGTACTTC.

The chain employs TRBV6-6 and TRBJ2-2, with D hard to call. Germline V CDR1 and CDR2: MNHNY, SVGAGI (reference sequence). This CDR3 is 11 amino acids long. V lost 7 bases, J lost 2 bases, and 2 bases lay in between. Here the CDR3 DNA reads TGTGCCAGCACCAACACCGGGGAGCTGTTTTTT. It is translated as CASTNTGELFF.

The CDR3 sequence is CASSPPGSNEQFF. CDR3 DNA sequence: TGTGCCAGCTCACCCCCAGGGTCTAATGAGCAGTTCTTC. This sequence joins TRBV18 and TRBJ2-1; TRBD1 is a possible D gene (5 bases). In germline, CDR1 is KGHSH, CDR2 LQKENI. V was pared by 3 bases and J by 7 bases, with 10 bases between. This CDR3 is built from 13 residues. The full variable domain, rest sourced from reference TRBV18 and TRBJ2-1, is NAGVMQNPRHLVRRRGQEARLRCSPMKGHSHVYWYRQLPEEGLKFMVYLQKENIIDESGMPKERFSAEFPKEGPSILRIQQVVRGDSAAYFCASSPPGSNEQFFGPGTRLTVL.

J is TRBJ1-5 and V is TRBV6-5; 7 bases are a match to TRBD1. Unmatched junction bases numbered 8, after V lost 4 bases and J lost 5 bases. Germline V CDR1 and CDR2: MNHEY, SVGAGI. The CDR3 runs to 15 residues. This CDR3 reads CASSFGDRGDQPQHF. As DNA, the CDR3 is TGTGCCAGCAGTTTCGGGGACAGAGGGGATCAGCCCCAGCATTTT.

Of note for this clone: Sequence at one end of the junction differs from germline and may be a read error. The genes are TRBV7-7 and TRBJ2-5; D gene unclear. This CDR3 has 13 amino acids. Per the germline V gene, CDR1 is SSHAT and CDR2 is FNYEAQ (reference sequence). The CDR3 sequence is CASSFGREETQYF. The CDR3 DNA sequence: TGTGCTAGCAGCTTCGGTAGGGAAGAGACCCAGTACTTC.